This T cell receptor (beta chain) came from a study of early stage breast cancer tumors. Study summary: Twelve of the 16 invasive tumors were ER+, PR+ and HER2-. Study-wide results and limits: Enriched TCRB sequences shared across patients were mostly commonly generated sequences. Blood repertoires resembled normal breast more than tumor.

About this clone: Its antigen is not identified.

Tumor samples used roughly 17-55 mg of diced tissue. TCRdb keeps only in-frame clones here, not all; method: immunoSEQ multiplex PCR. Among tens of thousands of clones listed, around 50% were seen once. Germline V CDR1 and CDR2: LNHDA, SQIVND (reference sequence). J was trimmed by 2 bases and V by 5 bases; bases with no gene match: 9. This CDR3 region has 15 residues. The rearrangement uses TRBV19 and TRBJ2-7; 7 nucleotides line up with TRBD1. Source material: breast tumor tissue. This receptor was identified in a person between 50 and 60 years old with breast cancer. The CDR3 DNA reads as TGTGCCAGTAGTGCAGTCCGGGACAGTACCTACGAGCAGTACTTC. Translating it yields CASSAVRDSTYEQYF.